The next 23 T cell receptor beta chains were all read from a single sample in a study of OX40 agonist ivuxolimab in advanced cancers. Sequencing was performed with immunoSEQ multiplex PCR; in TCRdb, only in-frame clones are kept and a portion is missing. The table records about 60,000 clones, around 86% of them present only once. Sequences were derived from CD4+ or CD8+ T cells sorted from blood, sampled in a trial of the OX40 agonist ivuxolimab. Every receptor here comes from an adult with an advanced solid tumor such as melanoma, head and neck, liver or kidney cancer.

This chain uses TRBV6-5 with TRBJ2-7; D might be TRBD1 (7 bases). The ends were cut back, 5 bases at V and 4 bases at J, with 12 bases in the middle. Germline V lookup: CDR1 MNHEY, CDR2 SVGAGI. The CDR3 contains 13 residues. In DNA, the CDR3 is TGTGCCAGCAGTCGCGGGACAGATTACGAGCAGTACTTC. This gives the protein CASSRGTDYEQYF.

The V and J genes are TRBV2 and TRBJ2-7, with TRBD2 matching over 7 bases. The CDR3 sequence is 14 residues long. V was clipped by 8 bases and J by 9 bases; unmatched bases: 16. Germline CDR1 SNHLY, CDR2 FYNNEI. The DNA for the CDR3 is TGTGCCAGCGTCAGGACCAGGACGCCGGGGGGGCAGTACTTC. The encoded protein is CASVRTRTPGGQYF.

The gene calls are TRBV9 and TRBJ2-3; TRBD1 or TRBD2 may be the D gene (5 bases each). This CDR3 region has 16 residues. V lost 0 bases to trimming and J lost 0 bases, with 11 bases between them. Germline-derived CDR1 and CDR2 are SGDLS and YYNGEE. The CDR3 bases are TGTGCCAGCAGCGTAGTGGGGGTCGGGAGCACAGATACGCAGTATTTT. Amino acids: CASSVVGVGSTDTQYF.

The chain links TRBV9 to TRBJ2-3; D call uncertain. The CDR3 contains 16 residues. CDR1 is SGDLS and CDR2 is YYNGEE in the germline V gene. Deletions cut 0 bases from V and 2 bases from J, with 13 bases between. The CDR3 region is CASSVGADPFTDTQYF. The CDR3 DNA sequence: TGTGCCAGCAGCGTAGGGGCGGACCCTTTCACAGATACGCAGTATTTT.

The chain carries TRBV27 and TRBJ1-6; a weak D match, TRBD1 (6 bases). V lost 5 bases to trimming and J lost 8 bases, with 16 bases between them. This CDR3 spans 15 amino acids. Germline lookup yields CDR1 MNHEY and CDR2 SMNVEV (reference sequence). The CDR3 reads CASSPGGGRDSPLHF. The DNA for the CDR3 is TGTGCCAGCAGTCCCGGGGGGGGCCGGGATTCACCCCTCCACTTT.

This clone has just one count. The chain links TRBV25-1 to TRBJ2-6; 11 positions match TRBD1. The CDR3 contains 17 residues. CDR1 is MGHDK and CDR2 is SYGVNS in the germline V gene. With 4 bases clipped from V and 2 bases from J, the junction kept 4 bases outside the gene matches. CDR3 sequence (DNA): TGTGCCAGCAGTGTCGGGACAGGGGGAACTGGGGCCAACGTCCTGACTTTC. Translation: CASSVGTGGTGANVLTF.

This clone was picked up one time. This rearrangement joins TRBV7-2 to TRBJ2-1; TRBD2 aligns across 10 bases. The germline CDR1 and CDR2 sequences are SGHTA and FQGNSA. V was clipped by 8 bases and J by 12 bases; unmatched bases: 7. The CDR3 is 12 residues long. The CDR3 loop reads CASGSGTSAQFF. The CDR3 DNA sequence: TGTGCCAGCGGCTCCGGGACTAGCGCGCAGTTCTTC. The entire variable domain, with the rest obtained from reference TRBV7-2 and TRBJ2-1, is as follows: GAGVSQSPSNKVTEKGKDVELRCDPISGHTALYWYRQSLGQGLEFLIYFQGNSAPDKSGLPSDRFSAERTGGSVSTLTIQRTQQEDSAVYLCASGSGTSAQFFGPGTRLTVL.

The chain has TRBV11-3 and TRBJ1-1, with D maybe TRBD1 (5 bases). Germline assignment: CDR1 SGHNT and CDR2 YENEEA. The CDR3 contains 13 residues. Deletions cut 2 bases from V and 11 bases from J, with 15 bases between. The CDR3 loop reads CASSLRDKGRAFF. The CDR3 region has the DNA TGTGCCAGCAGCTTAAGGGATAAGGGACGGGCTTTCTTT.

V is TRBV19 and J is TRBJ2-1, with 7 bases that match TRBD2. The germline V gene encodes CDR1 LNHDA and CDR2 SQIVND (reference sequence). This CDR3 is 14 amino acids long. After removal of 1 base from V and 8 bases from J, the junction contained 5 bases not matched to a gene. DNA for the CDR3: TGTGCCAGTAGTATAGCGCGGGAGTTCGATGAGCAGTTCTTC. It encodes CASSIAREFDEQFF.

With regard to this clone: At one end, the junction sequence differs from germline, possibly due to a read error. V gene TRBV7-7 combines with J gene TRBJ2-4, with 9 bases identical to TRBD2. The CDR3 sequence is 17 residues long. The germline gives CDR1 SSHAT, CDR2 FNYEAQ (reference sequence). This CDR3 reads CASSFVAGVGSKNIQYF. DNA of the CDR3: TGTGCTAGCAGCTTTGTAGCGGGAGTAGGGTCCAAAAACATTCAGTACTTC.

This clone is classed as medium-sized. CDR3 sequence: CASSQGYNSNQPQHF. CDR3 nucleotides: TGCGCCAGCAGCCAGGGATACAACAGCAATCAGCCCCAGCATTTT. V usage is TRBV4-1 and J usage is TRBJ1-5; no definite D call. The CDR3 is 15 amino acids. Trimming took off 3 bases at V and 1 base at J, with 10 bases between the two ends. The germline V gene has CDR1 MGHRA and CDR2 YSYEKL.

J is TRBJ2-1 and V is TRBV2, with TRBD1 as a possible D gene (5 bases). Trimming left V 7 bases short and J 4 bases short, with 8 bases between. Germline loops: CDR1 SNHLY, CDR2 FYNNEI. The CDR3 has 12 residues. CDR3 in amino acids: CASTREYNEQFF. The CDR3 bases are TGTGCCAGCACCAGGGAATACAATGAGCAGTTCTTC.

CDR3 protein: CASSANWGSAEQYF. The CDR3 bases are TGTGCCAGCAGTGCCAACTGGGGGTCGGCCGAGCAGTACTTC. The gene calls are TRBV27 and TRBJ2-7, with D perhaps assigned TRBD1 or TRBD2 (5 bases each). Germline lookup yields CDR1 MNHEY and CDR2 SMNVEV (reference sequence). Trimming cost V 5 bases and J 6 bases, with 17 bases left between them. This CDR3 is built from 14 residues.

V is TRBV11-2 and J is TRBJ1-4; unclear D gene. The germline V and J ends were trimmed by 4 bases and 6 bases, with 9 bases remaining between them. The germline CDR1 and CDR2 sequences are SGHAT and FQNNGV. The CDR3 covers 13 residues. For the CDR3, the DNA is TGTGCCAGCAGCTCATCTTGGGATGAAAAACTGTTTTTT. This encodes CASSSSWDEKLFF. Drawing the rest from reference TRBV11-2 and TRBJ1-4, the complete variable domain is EAGVAQSPRYKIIEKRQSVAFWCNPISGHATLYWYQQILGQGPKLLIQFQNNGVVDDSQLPKDRFSAERLKGVDSTLKIQPAKLEDSAVYLCASSSSWDEKLFFGSGTQLSVL.

This chain joins TRBV5-1 and TRBJ2-2; D may correspond to TRBD1 or TRBD2 (5 bases each). Per germline, CDR1 SGHRS and CDR2 YFSETQ. The CDR3 is 15 residues long. V was trimmed by 4 bases and J by 3 bases, leaving 13 bases between them. CDR3 sequence (DNA): TGCGCCAGCAGCCCTTTGGGGGTGGACACCGGGGAGCTGTTTTTT. The encoded protein is CASSPLGVDTGELFF.

The chain combines TRBV6-1 with TRBJ1-5; D gene unclear. Trimming pared 2 bases from V and 3 bases from J, leaving 8 bases between. The CDR3 contains 14 residues. The germline V gene has CDR1 MNHNS and CDR2 SASEGT. CDR3 bases: TGTGCCAGCAGTGAAAGCGGGAACAATCAGCCCCAGCATTTT. It is translated as CASSESGNNQPQHF.

The chain is built from TRBV2 and TRBJ2-1, with TRBD2 matching 8 bases. V lost 4 bases to trimming and J lost 2 bases; unmatched junction nucleotides: 4. Germline V gene lookup returns CDR1 SNHLY and CDR2 FYNNEI. This CDR3 region has 15 residues. CDR3 in amino acids: CASSGQTSAYNEQFF. As DNA, the CDR3 is TGTGCCAGCAGTGGACAGACTAGCGCCTACAATGAGCAGTTCTTC.

This chain links TRBV7-2 with TRBJ2-7, with 7 bases identical to TRBD1. The CDR3 covers 17 residues. V lost 4 bases, J lost 2 bases, and 14 bases stayed unmatched. Germline V gene sequence: CDR1 SGHTA, CDR2 FQGNSA. CDR3 bases: TGTGCCAGCAGCTCAGTAAAAGGGACAGCCGGCCCCTACGAGCAGTACTTC. Its protein is CASSSVKGTAGPYEQYF.

The chain recombines TRBV20-1 with TRBJ1-2; D not resolved. Trimming shortened V by 7 bases and J by 7 bases, and 13 bases separated the two germline ends. Germline CDR1 reads DFQATT; CDR2 reads SNEGSKA (reference sequence). The CDR3 covers 11 residues. For the CDR3, the DNA is TGCAGTGTAACACTGACTGGTGGCTACACCTTC. Translating gives CSVTLTGGYTF.

The chain employs TRBV5-6 and TRBJ2-3; D uncertain. The CDR3 covers 13 residues. CDR1 and CDR2 from the germline V gene are SGHDT and YYEEEE. V lost 0 bases and J 1 base, leaving 3 bases between the germline ends. The CDR3 sequence: CASSLAGTDTQYF. The CDR3 DNA follows: TGTGCCAGCAGCTTGGCCGGCACAGATACGCAGTATTTT.

This clone has only a few counts. The chain employs TRBV5-6 and TRBJ2-5, with 8 bases matching TRBD2. Germline CDR1 is SGHDT and CDR2 is YYEEEE. The CDR3 has 15 residues. The V segment lost 1 base and the J segment 5 bases; nucleotides outside the gene matches: 7. The CDR3 is CASSLSGGVRETQYF. CDR3 DNA: TGTGCCAGCAGCTTGTCGGGAGGGGTCCGGGAGACCCAGTACTTC.

This chain links TRBV28 with TRBJ2-2; the D is unclear. CDR3 length equals 13 residues. Germline V gene data show CDR1 as MDHEN and CDR2 as SYDVKM. Trimming pared 6 bases from V and 5 bases from J, leaving 10 bases between. The chain's CDR3 is CASSLRSTGELFF. The CDR3 DNA reads TGTGCCAGCAGCTTGAGGAGTACCGGGGAGCTGTTTTTT.

The genes are TRBV7-2 and TRBJ2-7, with 10 bases lining up with TRBD2. Germline V gene lookup returns CDR1 SGHTA and CDR2 FQGNSA. The CDR3 has 14 amino acids. The ends lost 1 base at V and 6 bases at J; junction bases unmatched: 3. The DNA for the CDR3 is TGTGCCAGCAGCTTAGTTGTAGCGGGGGGCGAGCAGTACTTC. Its translation is CASSLVVAGGEQYF.